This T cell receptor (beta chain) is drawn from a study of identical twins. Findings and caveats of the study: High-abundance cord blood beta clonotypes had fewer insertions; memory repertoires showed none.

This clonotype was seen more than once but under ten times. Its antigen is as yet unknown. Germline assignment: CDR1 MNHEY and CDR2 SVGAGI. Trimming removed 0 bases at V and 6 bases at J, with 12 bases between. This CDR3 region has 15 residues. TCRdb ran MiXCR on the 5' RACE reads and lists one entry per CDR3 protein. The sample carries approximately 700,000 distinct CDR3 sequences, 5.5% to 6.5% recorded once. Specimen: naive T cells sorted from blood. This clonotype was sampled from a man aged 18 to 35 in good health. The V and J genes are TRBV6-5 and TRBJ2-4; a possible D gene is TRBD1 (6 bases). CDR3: CASSYSLGAGNIQYF. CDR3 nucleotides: TGTGCCAGCAGTTACTCGCTGGGGGCGGGAAACATTCAGTACTTC.